Shown below are 28 T cell receptor beta chains from a single sample sequenced in a study of CD8 T cells in ankylosing spondylitis. TCRdb independently ran MiXCR on the 5' RACE reads; one entry per CDR3 protein. The repertoire holds more than 25,000 distinct CDR3 sequences, with 13% to 15% as singletons. Material for sequencing was blood. The receptors here all came from a male donor with ankylosing spondylitis or in good health (not recorded which).

The CDR3 nucleotides are TGTGCCAGCAGATTCAGGACAGGGGGTTCGGGCGGGGAGCTGTTTTTT. This codes for CASRFRTGGSGGELFF. The rearrangement uses TRBV28 and TRBJ2-2, with 10 bases fitting TRBD1. The J segment lost 7 bases and the V segment lost 6 bases, leaving 11 bases of the junction unmatched. Germline V gene lookup returns CDR1 MDHEN and CDR2 SYDVKM. The CDR3 consists of 16 residues. Looking up the rest from reference TRBV28 and TRBJ2-2 gives the full variable domain: DVKVTQSSRYLVKRTGEKVFLECVQDMDHENMFWYRQDPGLGLRLIYFSYDVKMKEKGDIPEGYSVSREKKERFSLILESASTNQTSMYLCASRFRTGGSGGELFFGEGSRLTVL.

This clonotype turned up a few times. For the CDR3, the DNA is TGCGCCAGCAGCCAACTTCGGGGGGGAGGGCCAGATACGCAGTATTTT. The encoded protein is CASSQLRGGGPDTQYF. The chain uses TRBV4-3 and TRBJ2-3, with 8 positions matching TRBD2. CDR1 is LGHNA, CDR2 YSLEER, per germline. There are 16 residues in the CDR3. Unmatched junction bases numbered 8, after V lost 2 bases and J lost 4 bases.

This clonotype was recorded many times. The chain is built from TRBV29-1 and TRBJ2-7, with TRBD2 matching over 7 bases. Germline trimming cut 0 bases from V and 2 bases from J; bases unmatched to any gene: 10. This CDR3 comprises 16 residues. Germline V gene data show CDR1 as SQVTM and CDR2 as ANQGSEA. As DNA, the CDR3 is TGCAGCGTTGAAGATTGGCCCGGGACTAACACCTACGAGCAGTACTTC. Translation: CSVEDWPGTNTYEQYF.

This clonotype came up a few times. This chain joins TRBV7-3 and TRBJ2-2; no clear D. The V gene lost 5 bases and the J gene lost 5 bases, with 9 bases spanning the gap. Germline V lookup: CDR1 SGHTA, CDR2 FQGTGA. This CDR3 has 13 amino acids. The CDR3 DNA reads TGTGCCAGCAGCGTACAAACGACCGGGGAGCTGTTTTTT. This sequence encodes CASSVQTTGELFF.

This clonotype appeared a few times. The chain combines TRBV27 with TRBJ2-4; no reliable D call. The germline CDR1 and CDR2 sequences are MNHEY and SMNVEV (reference sequence). This CDR3 has 10 residues. V shed 5 bases and J shed 4 bases, with 0 bases lying between them. For the CDR3, the DNA is TGTGCCAGCAGTAAAAACATTCAGTACTTC. Its translation: CASSKNIQYF.

This clonotype was recorded at least ten times. The chain couples TRBV9 to TRBJ2-3, with a possible D match to TRBD2 (5 bases). V lost 4 bases to trimming and J lost 6 bases, with 15 bases between them. CDR1 SGDLS and CDR2 YYNGEE come from the germline V gene. The CDR3 has 14 amino acids. The CDR3 coding sequence is TGTGCCAGCAGCAAACGGACTCAGCCCGATACGCAGTATTTT. It encodes CASSKRTQPDTQYF.

At least ten counts were recorded for this clonotype. CDR3 nucleotide sequence: TGTGCCAGCAACTCTCCGGGACAGGGGACAGATACGCAGTATTTT. This translates into CASNSPGQGTDTQYF. The V gene is TRBV12-3 or TRBV12-4, the J gene TRBJ2-3; TRBD1 aligns across 10 bases. The J segment lost 3 bases and the V segment lost 7 bases, leaving 7 bases of the junction unmatched. The CDR3 is 15 amino acids.

V usage is TRBV5-1 and J usage is TRBJ2-2; D is unresolved. Germline values: CDR1 SGHRS, CDR2 YFSETQ. V dropped 0 bases and J dropped 3 bases, with 9 bases sitting between them. The CDR3 consists of 15 residues. The CDR3 nucleotides read TGCGCCAGCAGCTTGGAAGGTGTGGACACCGGGGAGCTGTTTTTT. Amino acid sequence: CASSLEGVDTGELFF.

This sequence joins TRBV7-2 and TRBJ2-2, with 8 bases matching TRBD2. Germline V gene sequence: CDR1 SGHTA, CDR2 FQGNSA. The junction had 6 bases not matched to a gene; V was cut back by 7 bases and J by 2 bases. The CDR3 is made up of 15 amino acids. The CDR3 DNA is TGTGCCAGCACCACGGGAGGGAGTAACACCGGGGAGCTGTTTTTT. Encoded protein: CASTTGGSNTGELFF.

The chain uses TRBV4-1 and TRBJ1-5; TRBD1 aligns across 7 bases. J was trimmed by 11 bases and V by 0 bases; bases with no gene match: 7. Germline loops: CDR1 MGHRA, CDR2 YSYEKL. CDR3 length equals 14 residues. CDR3 residues: CASSQEARGRAQHF. The CDR3 bases are TGCGCCAGCAGCCAAGAAGCGAGGGGGCGAGCCCAGCATTTT.

This clonotype was seen only a few times. The rearrangement joins TRBV14 to TRBJ2-4; D gene uncertain. Germline V gene lookup returns CDR1 SGHDN and CDR2 FVKESK. This CDR3 spans 11 amino acids. The V and J ends lost 1 base and 9 bases respectively, with 4 bases between them. The CDR3 DNA reads TGTGCCAGCAGCCAAGCGGCCATTCAGTACTTC. Its translation is CASSQAAIQYF.

The CDR3 sequence: CASSFGAISYNEQFF. The CDR3 DNA sequence: TGTGCCAGCAGCTTCGGGGCTATCTCCTACAATGAGCAGTTCTTC. The J gene is TRBJ2-1, the V gene TRBV7-9; either TRBD1 or TRBD2 may fit D (5 bases each). The CDR3 is made up of 15 amino acids. Trimming removed 3 bases from V and 0 bases from J, with 9 bases in between. Per the germline V gene, CDR1 is SEHNR and CDR2 is FQNEAQ (reference sequence).

This clonotype was found a few times. The rearrangement uses TRBV7-9 and TRBJ1-1, with a tentative D call TRBD1 (5 bases). V was clipped by 6 bases and J by 4 bases, with 15 bases between them. Germline CDR1 reads SEHNR; CDR2 reads FQNEAQ (reference sequence). CDR3 length: 14 amino acids. Here the CDR3 DNA reads TGTGCCAGCAGAAAAGGGACGGTGGGCACTGAAGCTTTCTTT. Amino acids: CASRKGTVGTEAFF.

The chain joins TRBV9 to TRBJ2-1; TRBD1 matches 7 bases. CDR3 length: 15 residues. Germline trimming cut 1 base from V and 7 bases from J; bases unmatched to any gene: 8. Germline V gene sequence: CDR1 SGDLS, CDR2 YYNGEE. CDR3 DNA: TGTGCCAGCAGCGTATCAGGGGGTAAGGAGAATGAGCAGTTCTTC. Translating it yields CASSVSGGKENEQFF.

This clonotype turned up a few times. The chain carries TRBV7-9 and TRBJ2-2, with TRBD2 as a possible D gene (5 bases). Between the trimmed V and J ends, which lost 5 bases and 5 bases, there was a span of 15 bases. Germline lookup yields CDR1 SEHNR and CDR2 FQNEAQ (reference sequence). CDR3 length: 15 residues. DNA of the CDR3: TGTGCCAGCAGCCAAACTAGTATTGGAACCGGGGAGCTGTTTTTT. Translating gives CASSQTSIGTGELFF.

This clonotype was counted a few times. The J gene is TRBJ2-1, the V gene TRBV7-2, with D unclear. CDR3 length equals 13 residues. Germline V gene lookup returns CDR1 SGHTA and CDR2 FQGNSA. The germline V and J ends were trimmed by 3 bases and 9 bases, with 12 bases remaining between them. The CDR3 nucleotides are TGTGCCAGCAGCTTCACAGCGACTGGTGAGCAGTTCTTC. Translation: CASSFTATGEQFF.

V usage is TRBV11-2 and J usage is TRBJ1-1; D is possibly TRBD1 (6 bases). The CDR3 length is 15 residues. V shed 1 base and J shed 5 bases, with 14 bases lying between them. Germline lookup yields CDR1 SGHAT and CDR2 FQNNGV. The CDR3 sequence is CASSLVTRGRTEAFF. The CDR3 coding sequence is TGTGCCAGCAGCTTAGTTACGCGGGGGCGTACTGAAGCTTTCTTT.

This clonotype is a singleton in its sample. The chain employs TRBV15 and TRBJ2-3; D tentatively reads TRBD1 or TRBD2 (5 bases each). The germline V gene has CDR1 LNHNV and CDR2 YYDKDF (reference sequence). Deletions cut 0 bases from V and 0 bases from J, with 10 bases between. This CDR3 region has 16 residues. The DNA of the CDR3 is TGTGCCACCAGCAGAGAAAATTGGGGGAGCACAGATACGCAGTATTTT. This encodes CATSRENWGSTDTQYF.

V is TRBV4-2 and J is TRBJ2-7; maybe TRBD1 (5 bases). CDR1 and CDR2 (germline): LGHNA, YNFKEQ. This CDR3 has 15 residues. V dropped 4 bases and J dropped 2 bases, with 15 bases sitting between them. CDR3 sequence: CASSPLTDPTYEQYF. The CDR3 DNA reads as TGTGCCAGCAGCCCATTGACAGATCCTACCTACGAGCAGTACTTC.

CDR3 nucleotides: TGTGCCAGCAGCTTTAGCGGGAGCTCCTACAATGAGCAGTTCTTC. It is translated as CASSFSGSSYNEQFF. V usage is TRBV7-3 and J usage is TRBJ2-1; TRBD2 matches 9 bases. Trimming took 3 bases from V and 0 from J; bases not matched to a gene: 0. CDR3 length: 15 residues. The germline V gene encodes CDR1 SGHTA and CDR2 FQGTGA.

This chain joins TRBV7-2 and TRBJ2-1; D unresolved. The CDR3 extends over 13 amino acids. Trimming took off 3 bases at V and 8 bases at J, with 11 bases between the two ends. Germline V gives CDR1 SGHTA, CDR2 FQGNSA. The CDR3 is CASSLEGRYEQFF. CDR3 nucleotide sequence: TGTGCCAGCAGCTTGGAAGGAAGATATGAGCAGTTCTTC.

The CDR3 spells CASSLGPYYEQYF. The CDR3 region has the DNA TGTGCCAGCAGCTTAGGACCGTACTACGAGCAGTACTTC. The rearrangement links TRBV11-1 to TRBJ2-7, with unresolved D. CDR1 and CDR2 from the germline V gene are SGHAT and FQDESV (reference sequence). The CDR3 loop spans 13 amino acids. V was trimmed by 1 base and J by 3 bases, leaving 7 bases between them.

This clonotype was detected a few times. Written as DNA, the CDR3 is TGTGCCAGCAGCCCTCGGGTGGCCGAGCAGTACTTC. It encodes CASSPRVAEQYF. V usage is TRBV12-3 or TRBV12-4 and J usage is TRBJ2-7; the D is unclear. Trimming removed 6 bases from V and 6 bases from J, with 12 bases in between. The CDR3 totals 12 residues.

CDR3: CSARDVTGGKNEKLFF. The CDR3 nucleotides are TGCAGTGCTAGAGACGTCACAGGGGGCAAGAATGAAAAACTGTTTTTT. The chain combines TRBV20-1 with TRBJ1-4; 9 positions agree with TRBD1. CDR1 and CDR2 from the germline V gene are DFQATT and SNEGSKA (reference sequence). The ends lost 0 bases at V and 5 bases at J; junction bases unmatched: 7. This CDR3 comprises 16 residues.

Written as DNA, the CDR3 is TGTGCCAGCAGCCATAGTTCGCAGGGGGTCTACACTGAAGCTTTCTTT. Residues: CASSHSSQGVYTEAFF. The chain links TRBV14 to TRBJ1-1, with 7 bases identical to TRBD1. Germline assignment: CDR1 SGHDN and CDR2 FVKESK. V trimming: 3 bases; J trimming: 3 bases; junction bases outside the gene matches: 10. This CDR3 is 16 amino acids long.

The CDR3: CASSQRRGLPNEKLFF. As DNA, the CDR3 is TGTGCCAGCAGCCAAAGAAGGGGTTTACCTAATGAAAAACTGTTTTTT. The chain joins TRBV7-2 to TRBJ1-4; tentative D call: TRBD1 (5 bases). Trimming took off 5 bases at V and 3 bases at J, with 16 bases between the two ends. Germline V CDR1 and CDR2: SGHTA, FQGNSA. The CDR3 spans 16 residues.

In its sample, this clonotype was seen a few times. The chain uses TRBV7-9 and TRBJ2-7, with D unclear. Germline V gene sequence: CDR1 SEHNR, CDR2 FQNEAQ (reference sequence). The length of the CDR3 is 17 residues. Trimming took off 5 bases at V and 2 bases at J, with 22 bases between the two ends. The CDR3 DNA is TGTGCCAGCAGCCCTGCGGAAAAAGGACCAAATACCTACGAGCAGTACTTC. Its translation: CASSPAEKGPNTYEQYF.

The chain joins TRBV7-2 to TRBJ2-1; 9 positions agree with TRBD1. The CDR3 is 16 residues long. The germline V gene has CDR1 SGHTA and CDR2 FQGNSA. V shed 3 bases, J shed 7 bases, and the junction held 10 bases outside the gene matches. CDR3 coding DNA: TGTGCCAGCAGCTTGACGGGTGGACAGGGGTATAATGAGCAGTTCTTC. Protein: CASSLTGGQGYNEQFF.